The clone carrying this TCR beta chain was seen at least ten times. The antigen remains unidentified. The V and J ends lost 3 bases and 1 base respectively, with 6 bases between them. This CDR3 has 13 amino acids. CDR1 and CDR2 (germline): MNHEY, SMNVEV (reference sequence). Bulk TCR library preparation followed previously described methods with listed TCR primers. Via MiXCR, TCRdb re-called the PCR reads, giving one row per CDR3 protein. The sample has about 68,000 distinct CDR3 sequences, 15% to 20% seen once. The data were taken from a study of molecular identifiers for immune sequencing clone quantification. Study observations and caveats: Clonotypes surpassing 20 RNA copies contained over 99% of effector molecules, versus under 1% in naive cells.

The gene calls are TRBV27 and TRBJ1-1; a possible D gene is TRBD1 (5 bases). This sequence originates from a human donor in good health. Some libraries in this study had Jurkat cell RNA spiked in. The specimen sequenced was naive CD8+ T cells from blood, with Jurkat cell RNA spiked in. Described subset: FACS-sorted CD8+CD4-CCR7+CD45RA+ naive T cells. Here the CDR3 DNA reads TGTGCCAGCAGTTTCACAGGGAACACTGAAGCTTTCTTT. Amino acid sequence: CASSFTGNTEAFF.